This passage covers 14 T cell receptor beta chains from one sample sequenced in a study of blood T cell repertoires in COVID-19. Data came from immunoSEQ multiplex PCR; TCRdb stores just in-frame clones and leaves some out. The sample consists of approximately 150,000 clones, 80% to 90% of them appearing once. Input material: peripheral blood. These receptors were taken from a human donor with acute or convalescent COVID-19. The donor label of this sample is uncertain.

This chain connects TRBV6-6 to TRBJ1-3; TRBD1 agrees at 11 bases. The V segment lost 4 bases and the J segment 3 bases; nucleotides outside the gene matches: 5. The germline gives CDR1 MNHNY, CDR2 SVGAGI (reference sequence). This CDR3 has 16 amino acids. DNA for the CDR3: TGTGCCAGCAGTTCCGGACAGGGGGCCGGTGGAAACACCATATATTTT. Its translation is CASSSGQGAGGNTIYF.

The rearrangement joins TRBV6-5 to TRBJ1-1; the D is unclear. V dropped 2 bases and J dropped 1 base, with 8 bases sitting between them. The CDR3 is 14 residues long. CDR1 and CDR2 (germline): MNHEY, SVGAGI. The CDR3 loop reads CASSYMAGNTEAFF. DNA of the CDR3: TGTGCCAGCAGTTACATGGCGGGGAACACTGAAGCTTTCTTT.

This clone appeared once. The chain combines TRBV18 with TRBJ2-5, with 9 nucleotides matching TRBD1. The CDR3 has 18 amino acids. The V segment lost 2 bases and the J segment 2 bases; nucleotides outside the gene matches: 12. Germline loops: CDR1 KGHSH, CDR2 LQKENI. CDR3: CASSPIQNRGLLQETQYF. CDR3 in DNA: TGTGCCAGCTCACCAATACAGAACAGGGGGCTCTTGCAAGAGACCCAGTACTTC.

The CDR3 DNA reads as TGTGCCAGCAGTTCTAGAGTATCTGGAAACACCATATATTTT. Translating it yields CASSSRVSGNTIYF. The gene calls are TRBV11-3 and TRBJ1-3; no firm D call. V was shortened by 6 bases and J by 1 base, with 10 bases between the two germline ends. CDR3 size: 14 residues. Germline V lookup: CDR1 SGHNT, CDR2 YENEEA.

The genes are TRBV6-5 and TRBJ1-3; no clear D. This CDR3 region has 15 residues. Germline loops: CDR1 MNHEY, CDR2 SVGAGI. V lost 5 bases to trimming and J lost 0 bases, with 11 bases between them. CDR3 nucleotides: TGTGCCAGCAGTCCCAATATAGACTCTGGAAACACCATATATTTT. Translated: CASSPNIDSGNTIYF.

This clone was counted once. V gene TRBV5-4 combines with J gene TRBJ2-3; 12 bases match TRBD2. This CDR3 has 18 residues. Germline V gene lookup returns CDR1 SGHNT and CDR2 YYREEE (reference sequence). J gave up 4 bases and V 4 bases, and 13 bases lay outside the gene matches. CDR3 nucleotides: TGTGCCAGCAGCCTGGCTAGCGGGGGGGCGGGTTGGTCAGATACGCAGTATTTT. Residues: CASSLASGGAGWSDTQYF.

This rearrangement joins TRBV19 to TRBJ2-3; D is uncertain. Germline CDR1 reads LNHDA; CDR2 reads SQIVND (reference sequence). Between the trimmed V and J ends, which lost 0 bases and 2 bases, there was a span of 6 bases. The CDR3 is 14 residues long. The CDR3 region is CASSIDPFTDTQYF. In nucleotides, the CDR3 is TGTGCCAGTAGTATAGATCCATTCACAGATACGCAGTATTTT.

The DNA of the CDR3 is TGTGCCAGCAGTTTGATAGGCCAGGGGGGTGAAAAACTGTTTTTT. Amino acid sequence: CASSLIGQGGEKLFF. This chain connects TRBV28 to TRBJ1-4, with 7 bases identical to TRBD1. With 3 bases clipped from V and 7 bases from J, the junction kept 8 bases outside the gene matches. This CDR3 contains 15 residues. Germline V gene data show CDR1 as MDHEN and CDR2 as SYDVKM.

This sequence joins TRBV2 and TRBJ1-1, with 9 bases that match TRBD1. This CDR3 is 13 amino acids long. V shed 5 bases and J 7 bases; nucleotides not matched to a gene: 5. Germline CDR1 and CDR2: SNHLY and FYNNEI. CDR3 protein: CASSKQGADEAFF. CDR3 DNA sequence: TGTGCCAGCAGTAAACAGGGGGCAGATGAAGCTTTCTTT.

V is TRBV29-1 and J is TRBJ2-1; D is unclear. Germline CDR1 and CDR2: SQVTM and ANQGSEA. Trimming left V 6 bases short and J 0 bases short, with 15 bases between. The CDR3 length is 15 residues. This CDR3 reads CSVLGSSSSYNEQFF. CDR3 sequence (DNA): TGCAGCGTGCTCGGGTCTTCGAGCTCCTACAATGAGCAGTTCTTC.

This clone was observed once. The rearrangement joins TRBV4-3 to TRBJ1-3; D may be TRBD1 (6 bases). Trimming shortened V by 0 bases and J by 2 bases, and 11 bases separated the two germline ends. Germline V gene sequence: CDR1 LGHNA, CDR2 YSLEER. The CDR3 contains 16 residues. CDR3 protein: CASSQDGGAAGNTIYF. The DNA for the CDR3 is TGCGCCAGCAGCCAAGATGGGGGCGCGGCTGGAAACACCATATATTTT.

The V gene is TRBV13, the J gene TRBJ1-4, with 8 bases lining up with TRBD1. Germline-derived CDR1 and CDR2 are PRHDT and FYEKMQ (reference sequence). The V and J ends lost 5 bases and 2 bases, in that order; junction bases with no gene match: 7. This CDR3 contains 16 residues. For the CDR3, the DNA is TGTGCCAGCAGCCACCGGACAGGGCCCACTAATGAAAAACTGTTTTTT. Translating gives CASSHRTGPTNEKLFF.

The chain couples TRBV9 to TRBJ1-6, with 7 bases lining up with TRBD1. Germline lookup yields CDR1 SGDLS and CDR2 YYNGEE. The trim removed 5 bases at V and 3 bases at J, leaving 5 bases unmatched. CDR3 length: 15 residues. The CDR3 bases are TGTGCCAGCAGTAATACAGGGGACTATAATTCACCCCTCCACTTT. Its protein is CASSNTGDYNSPLHF.

V usage is TRBV5-4 and J usage is TRBJ2-5, with a possible D match to TRBD2 (7 bases). The CDR3 totals 14 residues. Germline lookup yields CDR1 SGHNT and CDR2 YYREEE (reference sequence). The V end lost 10 bases, the J end lost 1 base, and 17 bases lay between the germline ends. The DNA for the CDR3 is TGTGCCGGGGGGGCAGGAGGAACCCAAGAGACCCAGTACTTC. This sequence encodes CAGGAGGTQETQYF.